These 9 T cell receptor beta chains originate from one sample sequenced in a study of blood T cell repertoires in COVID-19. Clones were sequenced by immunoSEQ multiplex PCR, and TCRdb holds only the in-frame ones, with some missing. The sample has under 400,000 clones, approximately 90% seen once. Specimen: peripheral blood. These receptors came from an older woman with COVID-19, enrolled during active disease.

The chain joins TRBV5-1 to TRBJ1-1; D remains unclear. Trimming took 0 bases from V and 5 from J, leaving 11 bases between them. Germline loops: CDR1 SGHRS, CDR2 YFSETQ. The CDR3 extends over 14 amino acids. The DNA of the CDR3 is TGCGCCAGCAGCTTGGACCGAGGGCAGACTGAAGCTTTCTTT. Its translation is CASSLDRGQTEAFF.

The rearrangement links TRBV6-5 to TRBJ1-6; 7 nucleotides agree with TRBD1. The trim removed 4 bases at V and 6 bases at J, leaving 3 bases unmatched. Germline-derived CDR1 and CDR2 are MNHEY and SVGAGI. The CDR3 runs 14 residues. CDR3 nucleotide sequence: TGTGCCAGCAGTTGGGACAGCGGTAATTCACCCCTCCACTTT. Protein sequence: CASSWDSGNSPLHF.

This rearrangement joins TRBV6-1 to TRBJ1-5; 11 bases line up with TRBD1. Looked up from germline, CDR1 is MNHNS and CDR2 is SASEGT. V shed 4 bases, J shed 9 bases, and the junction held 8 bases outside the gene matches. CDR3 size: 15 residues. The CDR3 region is CASSGRDRGFRPQHF. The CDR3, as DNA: TGTGCCAGCAGTGGCCGGGACAGGGGGTTCCGGCCCCAGCATTTT.

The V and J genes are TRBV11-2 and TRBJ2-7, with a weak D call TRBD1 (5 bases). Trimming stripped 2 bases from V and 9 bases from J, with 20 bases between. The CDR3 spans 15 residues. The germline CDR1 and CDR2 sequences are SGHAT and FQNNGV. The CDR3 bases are TGTGCCAGCAGCTTATTCCAGGGCCCGATAGGGCCGCAGTACTTC. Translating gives CASSLFQGPIGPQYF.

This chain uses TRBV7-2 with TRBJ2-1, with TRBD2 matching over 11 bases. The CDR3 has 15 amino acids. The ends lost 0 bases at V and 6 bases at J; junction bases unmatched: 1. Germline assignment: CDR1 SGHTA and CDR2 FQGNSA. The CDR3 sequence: CASSLASGGANEQFF. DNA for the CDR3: TGTGCCAGCAGCTTAGCTAGCGGGGGGGCCAATGAGCAGTTCTTC. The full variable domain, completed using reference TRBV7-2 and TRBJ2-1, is GAGVSQSPSNKVTEKGKDVELRCDPISGHTALYWYRQSLGQGLEFLIYFQGNSAPDKSGLPSDRFSAERTGGSVSTLTIQRTQQEDSAVYLCASSLASGGANEQFFGPGTRLTVL.

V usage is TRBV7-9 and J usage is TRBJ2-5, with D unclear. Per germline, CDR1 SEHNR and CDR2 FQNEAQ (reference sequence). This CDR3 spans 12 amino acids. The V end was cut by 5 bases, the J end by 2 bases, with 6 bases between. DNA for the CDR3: TGTGCCAGCAGCAGCCCGCAAGAGACCCAGTACTTC. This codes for CASSSPQETQYF.

The CDR3 DNA reads TGTGCCAGCACCCCGGGACAGGGTCCTTCTGGGGCCAACGTCCTGACTTTC. Its protein is CASTPGQGPSGANVLTF. The chain employs TRBV28 and TRBJ2-6; 9 bases are a match to TRBD1. This CDR3 has 17 residues. The germline CDR1 and CDR2 sequences are MDHEN and SYDVKM. V gave up 7 bases and J gave up 1 base; unmatched junction bases: 8.

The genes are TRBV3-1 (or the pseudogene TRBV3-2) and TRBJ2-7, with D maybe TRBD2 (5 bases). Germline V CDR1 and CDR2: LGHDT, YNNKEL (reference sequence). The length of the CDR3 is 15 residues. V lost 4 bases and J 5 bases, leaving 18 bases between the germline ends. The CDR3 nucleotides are TGTGCCAGCAGCCCTCTAACCCGGGGTGGGAACGAGCAGTACTTC. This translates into CASSPLTRGGNEQYF.

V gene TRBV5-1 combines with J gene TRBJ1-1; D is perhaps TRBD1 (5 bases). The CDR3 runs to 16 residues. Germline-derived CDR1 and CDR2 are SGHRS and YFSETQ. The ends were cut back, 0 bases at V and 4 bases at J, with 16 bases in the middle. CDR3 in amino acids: CASSLVQGGDGTEAFF. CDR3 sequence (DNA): TGCGCCAGCAGCTTGGTTCAGGGCGGCGACGGCACTGAAGCTTTCTTT. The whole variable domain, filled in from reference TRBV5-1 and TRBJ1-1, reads KAGVTQTPRYLIKTRGQQVTLSCSPISGHRSVSWYQQTPGQGLQFLFEYFSETQRNKGNFPGRFSGRQFSNSRSEMNVSTLELGDSALYLCASSLVQGGDGTEAFFGQGTRLTVV.